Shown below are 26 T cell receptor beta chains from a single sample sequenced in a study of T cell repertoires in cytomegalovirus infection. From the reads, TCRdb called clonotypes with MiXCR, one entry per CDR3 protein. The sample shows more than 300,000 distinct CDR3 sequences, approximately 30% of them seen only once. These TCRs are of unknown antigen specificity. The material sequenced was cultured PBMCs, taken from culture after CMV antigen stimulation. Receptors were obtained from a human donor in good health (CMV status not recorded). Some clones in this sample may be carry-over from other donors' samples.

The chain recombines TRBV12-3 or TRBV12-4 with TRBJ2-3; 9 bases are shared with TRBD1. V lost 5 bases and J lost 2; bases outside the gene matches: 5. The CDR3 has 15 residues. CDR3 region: CASSTDRGDTDTQYF. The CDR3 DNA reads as TGTGCCAGCAGTACGGACAGGGGAGACACAGATACGCAGTATTTT.

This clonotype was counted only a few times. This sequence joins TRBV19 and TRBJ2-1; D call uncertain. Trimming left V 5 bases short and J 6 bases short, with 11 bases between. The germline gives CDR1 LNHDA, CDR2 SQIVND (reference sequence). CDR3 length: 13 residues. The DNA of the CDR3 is TGTGCCAGTAGTCAACGACAACCCAATGAGCAGTTCTTC. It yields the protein CASSQRQPNEQFF.

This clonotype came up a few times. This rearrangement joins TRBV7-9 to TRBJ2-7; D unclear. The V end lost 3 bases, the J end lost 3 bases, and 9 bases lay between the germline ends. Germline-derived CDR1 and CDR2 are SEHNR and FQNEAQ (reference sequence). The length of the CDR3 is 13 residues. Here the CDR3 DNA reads TGTGCCAGCAGCTTGAACACTCTCTACGAGCAGTACTTC. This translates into CASSLNTLYEQYF.

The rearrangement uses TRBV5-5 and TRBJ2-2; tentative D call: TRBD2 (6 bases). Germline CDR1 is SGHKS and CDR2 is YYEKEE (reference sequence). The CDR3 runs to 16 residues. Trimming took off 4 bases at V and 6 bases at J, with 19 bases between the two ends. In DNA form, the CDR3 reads TGTGCCAGCAGCCCAGGAGGGCCTACAAGCGCCGGGGAGCTGTTTTTT. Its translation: CASSPGGPTSAGELFF.

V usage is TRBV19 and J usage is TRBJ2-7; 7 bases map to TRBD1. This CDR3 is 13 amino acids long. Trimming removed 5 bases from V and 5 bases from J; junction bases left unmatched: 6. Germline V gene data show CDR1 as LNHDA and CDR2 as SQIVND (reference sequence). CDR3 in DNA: TGTGCCAGTAGTTCAGGGGGTAGCCACGAGCAGTACGTC. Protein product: CASSSGGSHEQYV.

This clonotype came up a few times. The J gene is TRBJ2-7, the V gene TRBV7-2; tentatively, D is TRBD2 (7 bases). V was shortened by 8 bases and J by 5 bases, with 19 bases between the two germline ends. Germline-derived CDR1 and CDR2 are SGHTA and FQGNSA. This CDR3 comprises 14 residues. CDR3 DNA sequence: TGTGCCAGCCGCCGTGGGGGGGCACAGAACGAGCAGTACTTC. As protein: CASRRGGAQNEQYF.

CDR3: CASRQGGGNTIYF. CDR3 nucleotide sequence: TGTGCCAGCAGGCAGGGAGGTGGAAACACCATATATTTT. The V and J genes are TRBV12-3 or TRBV12-4 and TRBJ1-3, with TRBD1 as a possible D gene (5 bases). The CDR3 is 13 amino acids. V was cut by 6 bases and J by 3 bases, with 9 bases left in between.

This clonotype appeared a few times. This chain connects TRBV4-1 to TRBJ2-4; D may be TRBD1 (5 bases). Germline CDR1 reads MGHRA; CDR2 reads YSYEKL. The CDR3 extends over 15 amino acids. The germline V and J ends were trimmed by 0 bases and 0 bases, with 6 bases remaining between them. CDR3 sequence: CASSQEGVAKNIQYF. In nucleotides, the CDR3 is TGCGCCAGCAGCCAAGAAGGGGTAGCCAAAAACATTCAGTACTTC.

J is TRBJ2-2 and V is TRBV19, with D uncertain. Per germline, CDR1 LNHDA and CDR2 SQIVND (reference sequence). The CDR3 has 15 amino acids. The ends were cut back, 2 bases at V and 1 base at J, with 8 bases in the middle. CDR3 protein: CASSISQLNTGELFF. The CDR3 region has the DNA TGTGCCAGTAGTATATCACAGTTGAACACCGGGGAGCTGTTTTTT.

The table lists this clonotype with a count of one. The CDR3 coding sequence is TGTGCCAGCAGTCCGACCTCACAGGGGTTGGTTCCTAACTATGGCTACACCTTC. Residues: CASSPTSQGLVPNYGYTF. J is TRBJ1-2 and V is TRBV7-9; 7 bases line up with TRBD1. The CDR3 spans 18 residues. The trim removed 6 bases at V and 0 bases at J, leaving 16 bases unmatched. The germline gives CDR1 SEHNR, CDR2 FQNEAQ (reference sequence).

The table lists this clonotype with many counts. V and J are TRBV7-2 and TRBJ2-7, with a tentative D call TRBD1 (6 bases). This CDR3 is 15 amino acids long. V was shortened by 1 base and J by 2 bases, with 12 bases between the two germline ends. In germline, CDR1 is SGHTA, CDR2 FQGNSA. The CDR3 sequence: CASSLVLGAAYEQYV. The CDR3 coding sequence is TGTGCCAGCAGCTTAGTTTTGGGGGCCGCCTACGAGCAGTACGTC.

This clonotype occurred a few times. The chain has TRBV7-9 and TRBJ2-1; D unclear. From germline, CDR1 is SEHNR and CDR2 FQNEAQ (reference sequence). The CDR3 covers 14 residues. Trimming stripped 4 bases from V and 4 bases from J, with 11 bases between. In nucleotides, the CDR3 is TGTGCCAGCAGCTCGGTGACATATTACAATGAGCAGTTCTTC. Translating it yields CASSSVTYYNEQFF.

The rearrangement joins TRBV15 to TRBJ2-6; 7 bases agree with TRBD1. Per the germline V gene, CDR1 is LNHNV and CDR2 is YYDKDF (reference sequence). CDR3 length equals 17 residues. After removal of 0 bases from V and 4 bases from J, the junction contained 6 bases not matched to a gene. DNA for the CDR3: TGTGCCACCAGCAGAGAAAGGGGGCTAGGAGGGGCCAACGTCCTGACTTTC. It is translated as CATSRERGLGGANVLTF. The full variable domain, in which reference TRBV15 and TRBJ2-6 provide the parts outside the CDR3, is DAMVIQNPRYQVTQFGKPVTLSCSQTLNHNVMYWYQQKSSQAPKLLFHYYDKDFNNEADTPDNFQSRRPNTSFCFLDIRSPGLGDTAMYLCATSRERGLGGANVLTFGAGSRLTVL.

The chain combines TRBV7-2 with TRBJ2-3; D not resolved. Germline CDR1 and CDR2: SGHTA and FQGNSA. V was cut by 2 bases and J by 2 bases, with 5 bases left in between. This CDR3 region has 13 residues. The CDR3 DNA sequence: TGTGCCAGCAGCTTACTGGACACAGATACGCAGTATTTT. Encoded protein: CASSLLDTDTQYF.

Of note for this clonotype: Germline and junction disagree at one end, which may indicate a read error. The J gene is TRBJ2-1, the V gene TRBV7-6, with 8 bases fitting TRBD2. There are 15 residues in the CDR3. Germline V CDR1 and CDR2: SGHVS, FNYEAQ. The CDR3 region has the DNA TGTGCTAGCAGCTTCGGGACTAGTCCCAACAATGAGCAGTTCTTC. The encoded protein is CASSFGTSPNNEQFF.

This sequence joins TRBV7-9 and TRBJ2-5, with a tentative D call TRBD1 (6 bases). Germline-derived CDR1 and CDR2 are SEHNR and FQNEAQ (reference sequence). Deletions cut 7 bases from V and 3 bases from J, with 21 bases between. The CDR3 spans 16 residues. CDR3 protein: CASTYIPAGEKETQYF. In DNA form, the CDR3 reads TGTGCCAGCACCTACATTCCGGCAGGGGAGAAAGAGACCCAGTACTTC. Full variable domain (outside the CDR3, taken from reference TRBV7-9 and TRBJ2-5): DTGVSQNPRHKITKRGQNVTFRCDPISEHNRLYWYRQTLGQGPEFLTYFQNEAQLEKSRLLSDRFSAERPKGSFSTLEIQRTEQGDSAMYLCASTYIPAGEKETQYFGPGTRLLVL.

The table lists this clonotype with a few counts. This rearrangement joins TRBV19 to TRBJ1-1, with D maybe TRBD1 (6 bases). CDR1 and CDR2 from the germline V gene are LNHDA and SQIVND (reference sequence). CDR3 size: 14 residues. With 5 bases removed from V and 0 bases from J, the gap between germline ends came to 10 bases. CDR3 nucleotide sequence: TGTGCCAGTAGTGGGGACACCATGAACACTGAAGCTTTCTTT. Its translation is CASSGDTMNTEAFF. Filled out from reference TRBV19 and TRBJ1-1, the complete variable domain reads DGGITQSPKYLFRKEGQNVTLSCEQNLNHDAMYWYRQDPGQGLRLIYYSQIVNDFQKGDIAEGYSVSREKKESFPLTVTSAQKNPTAFYLCASSGDTMNTEAFFGQGTRLTVV.

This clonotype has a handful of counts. The CDR3 spells CASSLQPAGGPSNEQFF. In DNA form, the CDR3 reads TGTGCCAGCAGCTTACAGCCAGCGGGAGGGCCTTCGAATGAGCAGTTCTTC. V is TRBV7-3 and J is TRBJ2-1, with TRBD2 identical over 10 bases. The CDR3 extends over 17 amino acids. CDR1 and CDR2 from the germline V gene are SGHTA and FQGTGA. Germline trimming cut 2 bases from V and 7 bases from J; bases unmatched to any gene: 11.

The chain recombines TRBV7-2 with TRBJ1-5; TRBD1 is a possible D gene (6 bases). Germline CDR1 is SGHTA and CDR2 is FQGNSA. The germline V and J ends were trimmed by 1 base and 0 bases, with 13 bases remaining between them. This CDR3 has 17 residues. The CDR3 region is CASSLVGGRYSNQPQHF. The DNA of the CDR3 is TGTGCCAGCAGCTTAGTGGGGGGCCGGTATAGCAATCAGCCCCAGCATTTT.

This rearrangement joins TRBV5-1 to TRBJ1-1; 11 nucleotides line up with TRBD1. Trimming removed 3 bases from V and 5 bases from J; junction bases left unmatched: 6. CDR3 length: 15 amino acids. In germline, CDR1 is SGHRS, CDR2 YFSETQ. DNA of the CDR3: TGCGCCAGCAGCTCACCAGGGACAGGGGGAACTGAAGCTTTCTTT. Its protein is CASSSPGTGGTEAFF.

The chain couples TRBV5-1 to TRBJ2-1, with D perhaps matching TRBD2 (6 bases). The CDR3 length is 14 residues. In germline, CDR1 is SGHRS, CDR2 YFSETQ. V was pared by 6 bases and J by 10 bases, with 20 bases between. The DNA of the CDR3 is TGCGCCAGCACAATCGGACCGGCGGGGTTGGAGCAGTTCTTC. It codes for CASTIGPAGLEQFF.

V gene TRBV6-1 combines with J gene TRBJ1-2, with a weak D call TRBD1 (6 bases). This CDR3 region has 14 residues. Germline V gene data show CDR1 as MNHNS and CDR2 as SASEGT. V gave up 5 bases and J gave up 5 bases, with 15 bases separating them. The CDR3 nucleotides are TGTGCCAGCAGTTACGGGGGGCCTGGTTATGGCTACACCTTC. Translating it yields CASSYGGPGYGYTF.

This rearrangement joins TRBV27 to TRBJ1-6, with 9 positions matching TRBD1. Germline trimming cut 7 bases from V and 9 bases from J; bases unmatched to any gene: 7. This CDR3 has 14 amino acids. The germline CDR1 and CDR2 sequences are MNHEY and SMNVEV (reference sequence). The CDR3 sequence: CASKGQGKGSPLHF. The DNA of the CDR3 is TGTGCCAGCAAGGGACAGGGAAAAGGTTCACCCCTCCACTTT.

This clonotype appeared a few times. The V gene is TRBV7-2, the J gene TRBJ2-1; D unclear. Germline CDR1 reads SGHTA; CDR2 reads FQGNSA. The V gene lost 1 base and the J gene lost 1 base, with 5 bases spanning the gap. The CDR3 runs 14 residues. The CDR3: CASSLDASYNEQFF. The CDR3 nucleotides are TGTGCCAGCAGCTTAGACGCTTCCTACAATGAGCAGTTCTTC.

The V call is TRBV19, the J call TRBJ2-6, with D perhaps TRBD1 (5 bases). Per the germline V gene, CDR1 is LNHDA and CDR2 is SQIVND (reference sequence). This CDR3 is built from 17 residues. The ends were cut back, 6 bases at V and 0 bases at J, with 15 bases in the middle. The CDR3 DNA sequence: TGTGCCAGTAGCCACGGACACGATATCTCTGGGGCCAACGTCCTGACTTTC. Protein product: CASSHGHDISGANVLTF.

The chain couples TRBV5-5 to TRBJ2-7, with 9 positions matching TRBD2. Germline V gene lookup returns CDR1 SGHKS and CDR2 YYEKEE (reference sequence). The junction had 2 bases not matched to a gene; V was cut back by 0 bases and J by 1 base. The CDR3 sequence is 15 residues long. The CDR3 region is CASSLVSGSSYEQYV. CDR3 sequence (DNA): TGTGCCAGCAGCTTGGTTAGCGGGAGTTCCTACGAGCAGTACGTC.